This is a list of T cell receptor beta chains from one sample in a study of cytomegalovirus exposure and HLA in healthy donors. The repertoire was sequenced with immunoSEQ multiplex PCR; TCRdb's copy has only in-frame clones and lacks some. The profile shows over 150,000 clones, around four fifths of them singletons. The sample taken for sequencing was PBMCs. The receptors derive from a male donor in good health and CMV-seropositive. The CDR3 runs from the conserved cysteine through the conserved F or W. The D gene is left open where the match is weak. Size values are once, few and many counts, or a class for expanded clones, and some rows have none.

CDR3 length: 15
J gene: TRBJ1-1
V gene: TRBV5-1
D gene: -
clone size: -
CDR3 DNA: TGCGCCAGCACCCTACACTCACAGGAGAACACTGAAGCTTTCTTT
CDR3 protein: CASTLHSQENTEAFF

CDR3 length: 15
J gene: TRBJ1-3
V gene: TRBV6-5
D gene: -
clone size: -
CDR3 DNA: TGTGCCAGCAGTTACCAGGGCCATATTGGAAACACCATATATTTT
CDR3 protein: CASSYQGHIGNTIYF

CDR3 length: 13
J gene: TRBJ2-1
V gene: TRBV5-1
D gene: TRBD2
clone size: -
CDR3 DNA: TGCGCCAGCAGCTCTAGCGGGAGCAATGAGCAGTTCTTC
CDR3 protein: CASSSSGSNEQFF

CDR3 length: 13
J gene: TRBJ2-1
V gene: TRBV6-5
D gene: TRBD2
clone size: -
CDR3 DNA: TGTGCCAGCAGTTCGGGACTAGCGGGGGAGCAGTTCTTC
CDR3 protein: CASSSGLAGEQFF

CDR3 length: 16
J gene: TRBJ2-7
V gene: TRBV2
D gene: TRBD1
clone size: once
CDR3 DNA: TGTGCCAGCAGTGCCCACGGACAGGGAAGCTCCTACGAGCAGTACTTC
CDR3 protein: CASSAHGQGSSYEQYF

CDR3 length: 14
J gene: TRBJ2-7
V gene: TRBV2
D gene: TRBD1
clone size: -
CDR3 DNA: TGTGCCAGCAGTGACTTAATTACAGGGGTCGAGCAGTACTTC
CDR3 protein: CASSDLITGVEQYF

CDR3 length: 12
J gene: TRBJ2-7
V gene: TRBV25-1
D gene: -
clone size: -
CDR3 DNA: TGTGCCAGCAGTGAGGTGGTAGACGAGCAGTACTTC
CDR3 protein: CASSEVVDEQYF

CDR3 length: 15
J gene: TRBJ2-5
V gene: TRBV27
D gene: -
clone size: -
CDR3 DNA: TGTGCCAGCAGTTTATCGGGACACTTACAAGAGACCCAGTACTTC
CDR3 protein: CASSLSGHLQETQYF

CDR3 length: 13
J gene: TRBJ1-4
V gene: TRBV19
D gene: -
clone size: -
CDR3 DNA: TGTGCCAGTACAGGCCCTACTAATGAAAAACTGTTTTTT
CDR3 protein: CASTGPTNEKLFF

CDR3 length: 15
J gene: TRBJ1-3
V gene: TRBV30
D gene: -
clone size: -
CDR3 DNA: TGTGCCTGGAGTGTAGGGGGTTTATCTGGAAACACCATATATTTT
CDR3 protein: CAWSVGGLSGNTIYF

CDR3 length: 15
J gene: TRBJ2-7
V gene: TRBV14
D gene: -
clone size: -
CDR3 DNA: TGTGCCAGCAGCCTTTCGGGCAGGGTAGGGGGCGAGCAGTACTTC
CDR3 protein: CASSLSGRVGGEQYF

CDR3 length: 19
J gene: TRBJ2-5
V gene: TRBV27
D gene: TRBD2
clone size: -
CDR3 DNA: TGTGCCAGCAGTGAGTACCGCAGGGCTAGCGGGGGAATCCAAGAGACCCAGTACTTC
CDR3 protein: CASSEYRRASGGIQETQYF

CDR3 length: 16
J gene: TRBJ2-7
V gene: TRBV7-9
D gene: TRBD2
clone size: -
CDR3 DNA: TGTGCCAGCAGCTTAAGGTCTCGCGGGGGGGCCTACGAGCAGTACTTC
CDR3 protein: CASSLRSRGGAYEQYF

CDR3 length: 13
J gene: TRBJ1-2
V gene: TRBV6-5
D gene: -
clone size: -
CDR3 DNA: TGTGCCAGCAGTTACTCTCTTCGCTATGGCTACACCTTC
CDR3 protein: CASSYSLRYGYTF

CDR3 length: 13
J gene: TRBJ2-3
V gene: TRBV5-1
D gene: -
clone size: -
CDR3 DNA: TGCGCCAGCAGCTTGGCCCTAGGGGCTACGCAGTATTTT
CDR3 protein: CASSLALGATQYF

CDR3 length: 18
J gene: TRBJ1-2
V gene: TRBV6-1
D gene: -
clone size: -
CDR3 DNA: TGTGCCAGCAGTGGCCTGGGGCGATCCCCCCTGGGTGGCTATGGCTACACCTTC
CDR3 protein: CASSGLGRSPLGGYGYTF

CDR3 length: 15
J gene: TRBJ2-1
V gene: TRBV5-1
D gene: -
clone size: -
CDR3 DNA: TGCGCCAGCAGCAGGGACACGCCGGCCGGCAATGAGCAGTTCTTC
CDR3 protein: CASSRDTPAGNEQFF

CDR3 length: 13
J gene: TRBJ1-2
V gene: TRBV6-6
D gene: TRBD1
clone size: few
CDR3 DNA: TGTGCCAGCAGCCCCGACAGGGGACGGGGCTACACCTTC
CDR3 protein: CASSPDRGRGYTF